This T cell receptor (beta chain) appears in the sequencing data of a study of OX40 agonist ivuxolimab in advanced cancers. Overall study context: Prior therapy, whether anti-PD-1, anti-PD-L1 or anti-CTLA-4, was allowed, and less than 45% had some.

Overall study results and limits: Expanded peripheral T cells had an undetermined antigen specificity. Low clonal expansion, among the lowest seen, marked partial responders at 0.1-3.0 mg/kg. Within 6 weeks, CD4+ and CD8+ blood T cells expanded clonally at 0.1 to 3.0 mg/kg.

This clone came up once. What it recognizes is unknown. The repertoire was sequenced with immunoSEQ multiplex PCR; TCRdb's copy has only in-frame clones and lacks some. The sample has about 82,000 clones, about 91% seen once. The TCR originated in an adult with an advanced solid tumor such as melanoma, head and neck, liver or kidney cancer. The sequencing used CD4+ or CD8+ T cells sorted from blood, collected in a trial of the OX40 agonist ivuxolimab.

In nucleotides, the CDR3 is TGTGCCAGCAGCTTAGACAGGGGCACCGGGGAGCTGTTTTTT. Protein: CASSLDRGTGELFF. The chain recombines TRBV11-3 with TRBJ2-2; a possible D gene is TRBD1 (6 bases). The V and J ends lost 0 bases and 4 bases respectively, with 6 bases between them. CDR1 is SGHNT, CDR2 YENEEA, per germline. This CDR3 spans 14 amino acids.